What follows describes a single TCR beta chain. The source of the sample is a study of blood T cell repertoires in COVID-19. The repertoire was sequenced with immunoSEQ multiplex PCR; TCRdb's copy has only in-frame clones and lacks some. The table shows some 200,000 clones, with about nine tenths occurring only once. V was clipped by 1 base and J by 5 bases; unmatched bases: 4. This CDR3 spans 15 amino acids. CDR1 SEHNR and CDR2 FQNEAQ come from the germline V gene (reference sequence). This TCR came from a man older than 75 with acute or convalescent COVID-19. The rearrangement uses TRBV7-9 and TRBJ1-2, with TRBD1 identical over 10 bases. The sequenced material came from peripheral blood. CDR3 nucleotides: TGTGCCAGCAGCTTAGAGGACAGGGGGGTTTATGGCTACACCTTC. Its protein is CASSLEDRGVYGYTF.